One sample yielded the 12 T cell receptor beta chains listed below, sequenced in a study of CD8 T cells in Susac syndrome. With random hexamers, 0.5 to 1 ug RNA was reverse transcribed. TCRdb reanalysed the immunoSEQ multiplex PCR reads using MiXCR and keeps one entry per CDR3 protein. The profile shows 250,000 to 300,000 distinct CDR3 sequences, about 89% of them singletons. Material: CD8+ T cells from PBMCs. Receptor source: a human donor with multiple sclerosis.

This chain links TRBV7-2 with TRBJ2-7; no clear D. CDR3 length: 15 amino acids. Between the trimmed V and J ends, which lost 5 bases and 1 base, there was a span of 15 bases. In germline, CDR1 is SGHTA, CDR2 FQGNSA. The CDR3 nucleotides read TGTGCCAGCAGCCCCAAGACCGGAAGATCCTACGAGCAGTACTTC. This gives the protein CASSPKTGRSYEQYF.

This clonotype has just one count. V and J are TRBV5-4 and TRBJ2-7, with 8 bases identical to TRBD2. V lost 5 bases, J lost 3 bases, and 7 bases stayed unmatched. In germline, CDR1 is SGHNT, CDR2 YYREEE (reference sequence). This CDR3 is 14 amino acids long. The CDR3 here is CASSAGTSIYEQYF. CDR3 DNA sequence: TGTGCCAGCAGTGCCGGGACTAGTATCTACGAGCAGTACTTC.

The chain is built from TRBV28 and TRBJ2-3; no firm D call. The germline CDR1 and CDR2 sequences are MDHEN and SYDVKM. The CDR3 extends over 14 amino acids. The V end lost 4 bases, the J end lost 1 base, and 9 bases lay between the germline ends. CDR3 protein: CASSSDDGTDTQYF. The CDR3 bases are TGTGCCAGCAGTTCGGATGACGGCACAGATACGCAGTATTTT.

This clonotype was observed a single time. V and J are TRBV30 and TRBJ2-2; TRBD2 matches at 11 bases. The V gene end was trimmed by 6 bases and the J gene end by 2 bases; junction bases not matched to a gene: 5. The CDR3 loop spans 15 amino acids. Per germline, CDR1 GTSNPN and CDR2 SVGIG (reference sequence). The CDR3: CACSGRGVNTGELFF. CDR3 nucleotide sequence: TGTGCCTGTAGCGGGAGGGGAGTCAACACCGGGGAGCTGTTTTTT.

The rearrangement joins TRBV28 to TRBJ2-7, with D tentatively TRBD1 or TRBD2 (5 bases each). CDR1 and CDR2 from the germline V gene are MDHEN and SYDVKM. The V end was cut by 6 bases, the J end by 0 bases, with 9 bases between. The CDR3 has 13 residues. The CDR3 sequence is CASRWDGSYEQYF. The CDR3 coding sequence is TGTGCCAGCAGATGGGACGGCTCCTACGAGCAGTACTTC.

CDR3 nucleotides: TGTGCCTGGAGGCAAGACTCCTACAATGAGCAGTTCTTC. Its protein is CAWRQDSYNEQFF. The J gene is TRBJ2-1, the V gene TRBV30; D is ambiguous. V shed 3 bases and J shed 0 bases, with 6 bases lying between them. This CDR3 has 13 amino acids. Germline CDR1 is GTSNPN and CDR2 is SVGIG (reference sequence).

V usage is TRBV10-3 and J usage is TRBJ2-1, with TRBD2 identical over 13 bases. CDR1 is ENHRY, CDR2 SYGVKD, per germline. The V gene end was trimmed by 2 bases and the J gene end by 6 bases; junction bases not matched to a gene: 4. There are 16 residues in the CDR3. CDR3 nucleotides: TGTGCCATCAGTGAGCCTGGACTAGCGGGAGTCAATGAGCAGTTCTTC. It translates to CAISEPGLAGVNEQFF.

V usage is TRBV25-1 and J usage is TRBJ1-5; the D is unclear. There are 10 residues in the CDR3. Trimming removed 3 bases at V and 6 bases at J, with 0 bases between. Germline V gene lookup returns CDR1 MGHDK and CDR2 SYGVNS. In DNA form, the CDR3 reads TGTGCCAGCAGTGATCAGCCCCAGCATTTT. Protein product: CASSDQPQHF.

There are a few counts of this clonotype. This chain links TRBV7-9 with TRBJ2-7; D is unresolved. The germline CDR1 and CDR2 sequences are SEHNR and FQNEAQ (reference sequence). The CDR3 has 15 amino acids. Trimming pared 4 bases from V and 4 bases from J, leaving 17 bases between. CDR3 region: CASSSRYDNSYEQYF. Here the CDR3 DNA reads TGTGCCAGCAGCTCTAGGTACGACAACTCTTACGAGCAGTACTTC.

V gene TRBV2 combines with J gene TRBJ2-7; the D gene is possibly TRBD2 (6 bases). The CDR3 is 14 amino acids. V shed 3 bases and J shed 3 bases, with 12 bases lying between them. Germline V CDR1 and CDR2: SNHLY, FYNNEI. The CDR3 reads CASSEGPGDYEQYF. Written as DNA, the CDR3 is TGTGCCAGCAGTGAGGGTCCGGGGGACTACGAGCAGTACTTC.

This chain links TRBV27 with TRBJ2-1; the D gene is possibly TRBD1 (5 bases). Germline V CDR1 and CDR2: MNHEY, SMNVEV (reference sequence). The CDR3 is made up of 13 amino acids. V was shortened by 2 bases and J by 7 bases, with 9 bases between the two germline ends. The CDR3 sequence: CASSLSRANEQFF. In DNA, the CDR3 is TGTGCCAGCAGTTTAAGCAGGGCGAATGAGCAGTTCTTC.

The chain carries TRBV28 and TRBJ2-7, with 8 bases identical to TRBD2. The V and J ends lost 5 bases and 0 bases, in that order; junction bases with no gene match: 6. The V gene's germline CDR1 is MDHEN and CDR2 SYDVKM. This CDR3 has 15 amino acids. CDR3 sequence (DNA): TGTGCCAGCAGTCCCATAGCGGGGCTCTCCTACGAGCAGTACTTC. Amino acid sequence: CASSPIAGLSYEQYF.